These 6 T cell receptor beta chains originate from one sample sequenced in a study of T cells in Graves' hyperthyroidism and ophthalmopathy. Amplified regions were TCR beta CDR3 sequences from RNA transcripts. HTBI primers were used for first-round RT-PCR of the TCR CDR3. TCRdb analysed the multiplex PCR reads with MiXCR anew, one entry per CDR3 protein. The table lists hundreds of thousands of distinct CDR3 sequences, just under 20% of them singletons, with approximately 50% in the top ten. The sequencing sample was made of blood. The source is a man aged 35 to 55 with Graves' ophthalmopathy.

As to this clonotype: One end of the junction does not line up with germline, which may come from a read error. The gene calls are TRBV7-2 and TRBJ2-2; no clear D. CDR1 is SGHTA, CDR2 FQGNSA, per germline. CDR3 length: 12 amino acids. The CDR3 DNA reads as TGTGCCGGCAGCTCGTACACCGGGGAGCTGTTTTTT. Amino acid sequence: CAGSSYTGELFF. The full variable domain, its missing parts supplied by reference TRBV7-2 and TRBJ2-2, is GAGVSQSPSNKVTEKGKDVELRCDPISGHTALYWYRQSLGQGLEFLIYFQGNSAPDKSGLPSDRFSAERTGGSVSTLTIQRTQQEDSAVYLCAGSSYTGELFFGEGSRLTVL.

The sample holds a few counts of this clonotype. The chain recombines TRBV20-1 with TRBJ1-1; unclear D gene. The CDR3 extends over 12 amino acids. Germline V gene data show CDR1 as DFQATT and CDR2 as SNEGSKA (reference sequence). The V and J ends lost 6 bases and 1 base respectively, with 9 bases between them. CDR3 in amino acids: CSAAAGNTEAFF. The DNA of the CDR3 is TGCAGTGCAGCAGCAGGGAACACTGAAGCTTTCTTT.

The V call is TRBV3-1, the J call TRBJ2-7; possible D gene TRBD1, 6 bases. The germline gives CDR1 LGHDT, CDR2 YNNKEL (reference sequence). Trimming pared 4 bases from V and 5 bases from J, leaving 21 bases between. There are 16 residues in the CDR3. This CDR3 is CASSPKGHTTTNEQYF. For the CDR3, the DNA is TGTGCCAGCAGCCCAAAGGGACATACAACTACGAACGAGCAGTACTTC.

This clonotype was picked up a small number of times. This chain links TRBV29-1 with TRBJ2-7; 7 positions match TRBD1. CDR1 SQVTM and CDR2 ANQGSEA come from the germline V gene. V lost 5 bases, J lost 0 bases, and 4 bases stayed unmatched. The CDR3 loop spans 13 amino acids. The CDR3 nucleotides are TGCAGCGTTAGTGGGGACAGCTCCTACGAGCAGTACTTC. This codes for CSVSGDSSYEQYF.

This sequence joins TRBV11-2 and TRBJ1-1; D uncertain. CDR3 size: 14 residues. Trimming pared 1 base from V and 9 bases from J, leaving 15 bases between. Germline CDR1 SGHAT, CDR2 FQNNGV. The CDR3 sequence is CASSLVPGPRKAFF. The CDR3 region has the DNA TGTGCCAGCAGCTTAGTCCCAGGCCCTCGGAAAGCTTTCTTT. Full variable domain (remainder filled in from reference TRBV11-2 and TRBJ1-1): EAGVAQSPRYKIIEKRQSVAFWCNPISGHATLYWYQQILGQGPKLLIQFQNNGVVDDSQLPKDRFSAERLKGVDSTLKIQPAKLEDSAVYLCASSLVPGPRKAFFGQGTRLTVV.

This clonotype was picked up a small number of times. The chain is built from TRBV6-2 or TRBV6-3 and TRBJ2-3, with 11 bases that match TRBD2. Germline V lookup: CDR1 MNHEY, CDR2 SVGEGT. The V gene end was trimmed by 6 bases and the J gene end by 6 bases; junction bases not matched to a gene: 17. This CDR3 is built from 18 residues. CDR3: CASRLHQLAGALMDTQYF. In DNA form, the CDR3 reads TGTGCCAGCAGATTACACCAACTAGCGGGAGCTTTGATGGATACGCAGTATTTT.